The 7 T cell receptor beta chains reported below all come from one sample, sequenced in a study of blood T cell repertoires in COVID-19. Produced via immunoSEQ multiplex PCR; TCRdb's table is partial and in-frame only. The data hold nearly 200,000 clones, with roughly nine tenths observed a single time. The sample was peripheral blood. Receptor source: a woman aged 70-85 years with acute or convalescent COVID-19.

This clone was detected a few times. The chain uses TRBV18 and TRBJ2-5; 12 nucleotides agree with TRBD2. Looked up from germline, CDR1 is KGHSH and CDR2 is LQKENI. After removal of 5 bases from V and 0 bases from J, the junction contained 4 bases not matched to a gene. This CDR3 spans 16 amino acids. The CDR3 sequence is CASSAWTSGDQETQYF. The CDR3 nucleotides are TGTGCCAGCTCAGCTTGGACTAGCGGGGACCAAGAGACCCAGTACTTC. Full variable domain (outside the CDR3, taken from reference TRBV18 and TRBJ2-5): NAGVMQNPRHLVRRRGQEARLRCSPMKGHSHVYWYRQLPEEGLKFMVYLQKENIIDESGMPKERFSAEFPKEGPSILRIQQVVRGDSAAYFCASSAWTSGDQETQYFGPGTRLLVL.

The gene calls are TRBV27 and TRBJ2-1, with 12 bases that match TRBD2. The CDR3 length is 15 residues. The V gene end was trimmed by 8 bases and the J gene end by 6 bases; junction bases not matched to a gene: 8. CDR1 MNHEY and CDR2 SMNVEV come from the germline V gene (reference sequence). CDR3 DNA sequence: TGTGCCAGCCACCCGGGACTAGCGGGCACCAATGAGCAGTTCTTC. Its protein product is CASHPGLAGTNEQFF.

This clone showed up just once. The rearrangement links TRBV18 to TRBJ2-3; 11 bases fit TRBD2. J gave up 2 bases and V 3 bases, and 4 bases lay outside the gene matches. The germline V gene encodes CDR1 KGHSH and CDR2 LQKENI. The CDR3 length is 16 residues. This CDR3 reads CASSPGTSGSTDTQYF. CDR3 DNA: TGTGCCAGCTCACCCGGGACTAGCGGATCCACAGATACGCAGTATTTT.

The V gene is TRBV9, the J gene TRBJ2-5; 7 nucleotides line up with TRBD2. The germline V gene encodes CDR1 SGDLS and CDR2 YYNGEE. The CDR3 sequence is 16 residues long. The V and J ends lost 7 bases and 1 base, in that order; junction bases with no gene match: 13. CDR3 in DNA: TGTGCCAGCTCGTCCCGGGGGTCGGGGGGCCAAGAGACCCAGTACTTC. It is translated as CASSSRGSGGQETQYF. Full variable domain (rest looked up from reference TRBV9 and TRBJ2-5): DSGVTQTPKHLITATGQRVTLRCSPRSGDLSVYWYQQSLDQGLQFLIQYYNGEERAKGNILERFSAQQFPDLHSELNLSSLELGDSALYFCASSSRGSGGQETQYFGPGTRLLVL.

The chain has TRBV5-1 and TRBJ2-1; TRBD2 matches at 10 bases. The CDR3 is 16 amino acids. Trimming took 6 bases from V and 0 from J; bases not matched to a gene: 6. The germline gives CDR1 SGHRS, CDR2 YFSETQ. The DNA for the CDR3 is TGCGCCAGCAAAAGGGCTAGCGGGAGCTCCTACAATGAGCAGTTCTTC. Amino acid sequence: CASKRASGSSYNEQFF. Variable domain in full (rest from reference TRBV5-1 and TRBJ2-1): KAGVTQTPRYLIKTRGQQVTLSCSPISGHRSVSWYQQTPGQGLQFLFEYFSETQRNKGNFPGRFSGRQFSNSRSEMNVSTLELGDSALYLCASKRASGSSYNEQFFGPGTRLTVL.

The chain is built from TRBV18 and TRBJ1-1; D remains ambiguous. This CDR3 spans 14 amino acids. Per the germline V gene, CDR1 is KGHSH and CDR2 is LQKENI. V shed 3 bases and J shed 0 bases, with 8 bases lying between them. The CDR3 here is CASSPNKMNTEAFF. In DNA, the CDR3 is TGTGCCAGCTCACCTAACAAAATGAACACTGAAGCTTTCTTT.

This clone occurred a few times. This rearrangement joins TRBV19 to TRBJ1-1, with 7 bases lining up with TRBD1. The CDR3 contains 14 residues. V lost 8 bases to trimming and J lost 1 base; unmatched junction nucleotides: 7. CDR1 and CDR2 from the germline V gene are LNHDA and SQIVND (reference sequence). CDR3: CASHGTEANTEAFF. DNA of the CDR3: TGTGCCAGTCACGGGACAGAGGCGAACACTGAAGCTTTCTTT.